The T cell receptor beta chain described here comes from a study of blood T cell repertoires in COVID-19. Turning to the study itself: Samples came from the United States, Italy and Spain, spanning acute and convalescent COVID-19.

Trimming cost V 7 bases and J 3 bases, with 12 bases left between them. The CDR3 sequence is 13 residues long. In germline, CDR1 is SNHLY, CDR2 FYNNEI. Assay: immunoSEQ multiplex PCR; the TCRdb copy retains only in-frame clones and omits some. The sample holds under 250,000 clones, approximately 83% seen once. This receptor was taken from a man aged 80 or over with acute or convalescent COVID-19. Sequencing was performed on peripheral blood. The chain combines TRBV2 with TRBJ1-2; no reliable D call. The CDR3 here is CASTFHQDYGYTF. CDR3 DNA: TGTGCCAGCACTTTCCATCAGGACTATGGCTACACCTTC.